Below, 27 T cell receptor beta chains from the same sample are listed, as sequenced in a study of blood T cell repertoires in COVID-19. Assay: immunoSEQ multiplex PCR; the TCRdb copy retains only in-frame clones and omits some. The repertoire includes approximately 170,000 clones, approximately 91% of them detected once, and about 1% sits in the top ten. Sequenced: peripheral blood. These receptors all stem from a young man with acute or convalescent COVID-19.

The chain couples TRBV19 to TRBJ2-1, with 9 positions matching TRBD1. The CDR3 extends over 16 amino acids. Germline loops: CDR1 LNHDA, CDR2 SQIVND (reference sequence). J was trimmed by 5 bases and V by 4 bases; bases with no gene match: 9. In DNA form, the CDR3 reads TGTGCCAGTAGTAAAAGGTGGGGGACAGGGAACAATGAGCAGTTCTTC. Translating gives CASSKRWGTGNNEQFF.

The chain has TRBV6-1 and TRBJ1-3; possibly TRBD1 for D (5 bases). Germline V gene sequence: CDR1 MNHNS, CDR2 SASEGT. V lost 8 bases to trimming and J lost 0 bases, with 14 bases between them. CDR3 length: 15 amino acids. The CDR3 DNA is TGTGCCAGCTATGGGGAGGGGAGCTCTGGAAACACCATATATTTT. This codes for CASYGEGSSGNTIYF.

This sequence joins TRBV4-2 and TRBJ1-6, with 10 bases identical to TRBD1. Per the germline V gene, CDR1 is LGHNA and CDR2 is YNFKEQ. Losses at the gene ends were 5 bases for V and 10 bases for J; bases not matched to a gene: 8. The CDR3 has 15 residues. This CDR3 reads CASSLPGQGRSPLHF. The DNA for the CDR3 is TGTGCCAGCAGCTTACCGGGACAGGGGAGGTCACCCCTCCACTTT.

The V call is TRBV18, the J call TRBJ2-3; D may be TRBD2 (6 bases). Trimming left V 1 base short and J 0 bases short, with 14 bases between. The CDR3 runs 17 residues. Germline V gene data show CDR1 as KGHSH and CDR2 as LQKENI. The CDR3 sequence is CASSPRREQMSTDTQYF. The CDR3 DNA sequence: TGTGCCAGCTCACCACGGAGGGAGCAGATGAGCACAGATACGCAGTATTTT.

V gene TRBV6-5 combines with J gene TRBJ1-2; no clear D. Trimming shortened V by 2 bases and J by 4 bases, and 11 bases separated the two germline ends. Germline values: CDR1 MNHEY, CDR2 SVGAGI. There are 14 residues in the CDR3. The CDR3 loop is CASSYITEAYGYTF. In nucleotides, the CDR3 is TGTGCCAGCAGTTACATAACGGAGGCCTATGGCTACACCTTC.

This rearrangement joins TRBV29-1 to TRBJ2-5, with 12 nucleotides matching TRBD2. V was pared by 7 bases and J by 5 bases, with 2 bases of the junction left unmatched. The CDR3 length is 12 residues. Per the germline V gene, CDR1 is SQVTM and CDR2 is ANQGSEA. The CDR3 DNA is TGCAGCGGGCTAGCGGGAGGGGAGACCCAGTACTTC. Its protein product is CSGLAGGETQYF. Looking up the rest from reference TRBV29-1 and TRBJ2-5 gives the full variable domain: SAVISQKPSRDICQRGTSLTIQCQVDSQVTMMFWYRQQPGQSLTLIATANQGSEATYESGFVIDKFPISRPNLTFSTLTVSNMSPEDSSIYLCSGLAGGETQYFGPGTRLLVL.

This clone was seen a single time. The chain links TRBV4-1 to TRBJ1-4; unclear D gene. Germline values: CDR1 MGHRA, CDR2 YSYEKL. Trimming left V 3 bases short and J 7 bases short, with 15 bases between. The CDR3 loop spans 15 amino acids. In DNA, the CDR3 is TGCGCCAGCAGCCACGTCGGGAACGGTATTGAAAAACTGTTTTTT. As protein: CASSHVGNGIEKLFF.

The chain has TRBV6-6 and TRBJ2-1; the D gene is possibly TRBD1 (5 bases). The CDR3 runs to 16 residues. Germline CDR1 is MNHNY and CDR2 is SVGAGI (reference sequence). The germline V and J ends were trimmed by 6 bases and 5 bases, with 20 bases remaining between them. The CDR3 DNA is TGTGCCAGCAGCTATTCCATATTAGGGGATAACAATGAGCAGTTCTTC. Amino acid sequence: CASSYSILGDNNEQFF.

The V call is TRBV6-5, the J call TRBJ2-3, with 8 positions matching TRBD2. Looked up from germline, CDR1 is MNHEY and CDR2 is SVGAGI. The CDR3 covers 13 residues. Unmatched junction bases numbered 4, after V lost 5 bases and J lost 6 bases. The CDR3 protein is CASSRRLADTQYF. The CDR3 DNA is TGTGCCAGCAGTCGTCGACTAGCGGATACGCAGTATTTT.

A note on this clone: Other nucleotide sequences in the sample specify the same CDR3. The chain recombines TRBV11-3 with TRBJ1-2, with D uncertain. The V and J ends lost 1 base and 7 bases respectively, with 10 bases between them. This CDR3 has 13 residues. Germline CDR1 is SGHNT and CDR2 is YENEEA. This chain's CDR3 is CASSLAGGSGYTF. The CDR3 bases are TGTGCCAGCAGCTTAGCGGGAGGTAGTGGCTACACCTTC.

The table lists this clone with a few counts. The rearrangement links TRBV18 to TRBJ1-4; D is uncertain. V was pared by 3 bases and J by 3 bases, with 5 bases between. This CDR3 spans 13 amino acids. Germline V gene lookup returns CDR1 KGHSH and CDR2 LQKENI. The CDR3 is CASSPGANEKLFF. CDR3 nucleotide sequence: TGTGCCAGCTCACCGGGAGCTAATGAAAAACTGTTTTTT.

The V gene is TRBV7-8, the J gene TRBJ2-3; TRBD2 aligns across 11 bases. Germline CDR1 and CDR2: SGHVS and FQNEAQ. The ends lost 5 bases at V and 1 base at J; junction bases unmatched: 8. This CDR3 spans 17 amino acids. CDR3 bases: TGTGCCAGCAGCCCCGACCTACTAGCGGGGGGCACAGATACGCAGTATTTT. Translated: CASSPDLLAGGTDTQYF.

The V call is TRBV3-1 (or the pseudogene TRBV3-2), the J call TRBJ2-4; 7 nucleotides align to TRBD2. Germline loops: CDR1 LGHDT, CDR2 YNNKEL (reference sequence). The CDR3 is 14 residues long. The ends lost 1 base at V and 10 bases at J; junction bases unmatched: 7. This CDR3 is CASSQGAGEEIQYF. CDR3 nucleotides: TGTGCCAGCAGCCAAGGGGCGGGGGAGGAGATTCAGTACTTC.

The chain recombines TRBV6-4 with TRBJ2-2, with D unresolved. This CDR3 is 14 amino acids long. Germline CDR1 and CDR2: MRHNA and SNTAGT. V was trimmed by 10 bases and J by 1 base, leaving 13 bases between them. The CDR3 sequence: CATSPGGNTGELFF. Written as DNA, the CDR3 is TGTGCCACCTCCCCGGGTGGGAACACCGGGGAGCTGTTTTTT.

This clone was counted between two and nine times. CDR3 bases: TGTGCCAGCGGGGAGAACACCATATATTTT. It specifies CASGENTIYF. This chain links TRBV5-6 with TRBJ1-3; D is undetermined. This CDR3 region has 10 residues. V shed 7 bases and J shed 7 bases, with 6 bases lying between them. From germline, CDR1 is SGHDT and CDR2 YYEEEE.

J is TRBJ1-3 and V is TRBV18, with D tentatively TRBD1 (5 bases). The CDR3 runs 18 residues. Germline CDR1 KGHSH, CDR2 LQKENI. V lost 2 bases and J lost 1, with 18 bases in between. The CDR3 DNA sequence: TGTGCCAGCTCACCATTCATTCCGCAGGGAGGGTCTGGAAACACCATATATTTT. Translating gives CASSPFIPQGGSGNTIYF.

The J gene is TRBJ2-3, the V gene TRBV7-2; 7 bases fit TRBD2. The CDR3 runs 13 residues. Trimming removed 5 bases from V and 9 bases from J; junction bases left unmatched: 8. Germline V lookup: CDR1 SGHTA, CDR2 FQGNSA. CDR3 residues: CASSGRAAVTQYF. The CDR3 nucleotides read TGTGCCAGCAGCGGGAGGGCCGCCGTAACGCAGTATTTT.

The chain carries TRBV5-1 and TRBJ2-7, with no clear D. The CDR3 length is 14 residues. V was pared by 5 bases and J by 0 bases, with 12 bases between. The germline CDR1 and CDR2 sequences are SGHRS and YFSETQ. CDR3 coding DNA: TGCGCCAGCAGTCCCGGGTCCTACTCCTACGAGCAGTACTTC. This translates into CASSPGSYSYEQYF. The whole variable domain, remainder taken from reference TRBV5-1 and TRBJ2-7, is KAGVTQTPRYLIKTRGQQVTLSCSPISGHRSVSWYQQTPGQGLQFLFEYFSETQRNKGNFPGRFSGRQFSNSRSEMNVSTLELGDSALYLCASSPGSYSYEQYFGPGTRLTVT.

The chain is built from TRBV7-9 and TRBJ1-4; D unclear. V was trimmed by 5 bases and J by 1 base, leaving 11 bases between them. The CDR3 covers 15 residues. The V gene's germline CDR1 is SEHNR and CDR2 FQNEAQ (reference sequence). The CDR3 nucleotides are TGTGCCAGCAGCCTCCGCACGGGAACTAATGAAAAACTGTTTTTT. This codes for CASSLRTGTNEKLFF.

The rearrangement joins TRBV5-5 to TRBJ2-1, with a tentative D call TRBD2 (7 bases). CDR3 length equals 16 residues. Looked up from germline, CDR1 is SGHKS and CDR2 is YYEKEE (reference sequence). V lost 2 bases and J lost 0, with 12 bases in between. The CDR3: CASSFWGGRSYNEQFF. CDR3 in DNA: TGTGCCAGCAGCTTTTGGGGGGGCCGCTCCTACAATGAGCAGTTCTTC. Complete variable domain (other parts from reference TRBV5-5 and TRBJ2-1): DAGVTQSPTHLIKTRGQQVTLRCSPISGHKSVSWYQQVLGQGPQFIFQYYEKEERGRGNFPDRFSARQFPNYSSELNVNALLLGDSALYLCASSFWGGRSYNEQFFGPGTRLTVL.

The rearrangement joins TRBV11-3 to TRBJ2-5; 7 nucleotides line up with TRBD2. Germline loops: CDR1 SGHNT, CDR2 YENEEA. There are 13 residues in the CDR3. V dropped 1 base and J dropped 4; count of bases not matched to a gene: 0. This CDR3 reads CASSLAGGETQYF. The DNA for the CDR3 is TGTGCCAGCAGCTTAGCGGGGGGAGAGACCCAGTACTTC. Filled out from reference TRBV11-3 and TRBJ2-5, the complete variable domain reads EAGVVQSPRYKIIEKKQPVAFWCNPISGHNTLYWYLQNLGQGPELLIRYENEEAVDDSQLPKDRFSAERLKGVDSTLKIQPAELGDSAVYLCASSLAGGETQYFGPGTRLLVL.

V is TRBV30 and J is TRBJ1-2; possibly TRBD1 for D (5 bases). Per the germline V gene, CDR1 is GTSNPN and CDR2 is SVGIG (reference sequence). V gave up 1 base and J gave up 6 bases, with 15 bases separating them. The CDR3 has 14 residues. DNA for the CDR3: TGTGCCTGGAGTGGGAAGGGGTATAGGGATGGCTACACCTTC. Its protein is CAWSGKGYRDGYTF.

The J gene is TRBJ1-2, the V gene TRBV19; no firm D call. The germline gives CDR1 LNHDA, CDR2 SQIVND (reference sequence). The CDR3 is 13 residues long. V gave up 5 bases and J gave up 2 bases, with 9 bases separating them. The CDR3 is CASSFSGNYGYTF. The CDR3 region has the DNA TGTGCCAGTAGTTTCTCCGGGAACTATGGCTACACCTTC.

CDR3 region: CASRTPGANVLTF. In DNA, the CDR3 is TGTGCCAGCAGGACACCCGGGGCCAACGTCCTGACTTTC. The rearrangement uses TRBV6-5 and TRBJ2-6; no clear D. This CDR3 has 13 amino acids. V was trimmed by 6 bases and J by 4 bases, leaving 7 bases between them. Germline CDR1 and CDR2: MNHEY and SVGAGI.

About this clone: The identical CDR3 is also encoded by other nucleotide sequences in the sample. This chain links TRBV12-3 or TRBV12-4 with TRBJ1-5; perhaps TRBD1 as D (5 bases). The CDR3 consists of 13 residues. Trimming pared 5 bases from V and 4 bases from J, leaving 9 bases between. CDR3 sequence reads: CASSPDRNQPQHF. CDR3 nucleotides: TGTGCCAGCAGTCCCGACAGAAATCAGCCCCAGCATTTT.

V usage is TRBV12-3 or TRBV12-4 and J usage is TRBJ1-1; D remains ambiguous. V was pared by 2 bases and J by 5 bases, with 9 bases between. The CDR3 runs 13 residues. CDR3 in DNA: TGTGCCAGCAGTTTAATTCGAGGGACTGAAGCTTTCTTT. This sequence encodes CASSLIRGTEAFF.

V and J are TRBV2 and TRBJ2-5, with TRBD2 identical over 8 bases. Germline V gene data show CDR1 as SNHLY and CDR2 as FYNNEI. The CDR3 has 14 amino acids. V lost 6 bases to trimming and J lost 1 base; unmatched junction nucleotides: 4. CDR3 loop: CASRPLAVQETQYF. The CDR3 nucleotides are TGTGCCAGCAGGCCACTAGCGGTCCAAGAGACCCAGTACTTC.